This record covers a single T cell receptor (beta chain). This sample was taken from a study of cytomegalovirus exposure and HLA in healthy donors. The ends were cut back, 5 bases at V and 2 bases at J, with 10 bases in the middle. The V gene's germline CDR1 is GTSNPN and CDR2 SVGIG (reference sequence). The CDR3 runs 13 residues. PCR involved 60 Vbeta and 13 Jbeta primers. Sequencing used immunoSEQ multiplex PCR; TCRdb keeps in-frame clones, though not all of them. This table has 90,000 to 120,000 clones, over 70% appearing once. The chain combines TRBV30 with TRBJ1-3; tentatively, D is TRBD1 (5 bases). The source is a man aged 25 to 40 in good health and CMV-seronegative. Material: PBMCs. The CDR3 DNA sequence: TGTGCCTGGGACAGTCTTCCTGGAAACACCATATATTTT. It specifies CAWDSLPGNTIYF.